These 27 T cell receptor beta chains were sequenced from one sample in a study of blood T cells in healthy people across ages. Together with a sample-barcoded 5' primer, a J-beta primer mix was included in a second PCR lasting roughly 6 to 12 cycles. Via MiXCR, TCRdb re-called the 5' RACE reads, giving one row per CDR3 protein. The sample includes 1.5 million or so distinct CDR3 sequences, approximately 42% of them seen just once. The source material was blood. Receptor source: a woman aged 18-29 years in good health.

The chain's CDR3 is CASSMAPGANYGYTF. CDR3 in DNA: TGTGCCAGCAGCATGGCCCCCGGTGCTAACTATGGCTACACCTTC. The chain uses TRBV9 and TRBJ1-2; D gene uncertain. Germline lookup yields CDR1 SGDLS and CDR2 YYNGEE. This CDR3 contains 15 residues. Trimming removed 4 bases from V and 0 bases from J, with 13 bases in between.

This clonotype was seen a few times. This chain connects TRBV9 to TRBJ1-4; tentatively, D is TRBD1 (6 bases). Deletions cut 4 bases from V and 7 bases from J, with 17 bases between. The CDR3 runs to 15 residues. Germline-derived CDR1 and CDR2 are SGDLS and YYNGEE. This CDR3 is CASSSRGSWGEKLFF. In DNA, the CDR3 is TGTGCCAGCAGCTCCAGGGGTAGCTGGGGTGAAAAACTGTTTTTT. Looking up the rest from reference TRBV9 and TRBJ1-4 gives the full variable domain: DSGVTQTPKHLITATGQRVTLRCSPRSGDLSVYWYQQSLDQGLQFLIQYYNGEERAKGNILERFSAQQFPDLHSELNLSSLELGDSALYFCASSSRGSWGEKLFFGSGTQLSVL.

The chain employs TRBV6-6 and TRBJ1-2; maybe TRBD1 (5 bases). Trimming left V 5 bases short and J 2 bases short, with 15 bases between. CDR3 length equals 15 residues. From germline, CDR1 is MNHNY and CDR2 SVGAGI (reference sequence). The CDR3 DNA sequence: TGTGCCAGCAGTAGTCCGGGACGACCAAACTATGGCTACACCTTC. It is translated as CASSSPGRPNYGYTF.

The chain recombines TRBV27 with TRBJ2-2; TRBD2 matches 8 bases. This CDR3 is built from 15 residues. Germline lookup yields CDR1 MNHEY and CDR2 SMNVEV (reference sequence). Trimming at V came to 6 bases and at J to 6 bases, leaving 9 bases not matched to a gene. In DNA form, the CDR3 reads TGTGCCAGCAGCACAGCGGGACTAGTTGCCGGGGAGCTGTTTTTT. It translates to CASSTAGLVAGELFF.

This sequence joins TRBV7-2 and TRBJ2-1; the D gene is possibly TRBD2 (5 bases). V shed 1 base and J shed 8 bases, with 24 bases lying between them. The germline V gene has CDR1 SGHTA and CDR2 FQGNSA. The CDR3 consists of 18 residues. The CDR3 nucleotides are TGTGCCAGCAGCTTAGTAGTTAATTGGGAGATTCCCCTCGATGAGCAGTTCTTC. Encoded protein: CASSLVVNWEIPLDEQFF.

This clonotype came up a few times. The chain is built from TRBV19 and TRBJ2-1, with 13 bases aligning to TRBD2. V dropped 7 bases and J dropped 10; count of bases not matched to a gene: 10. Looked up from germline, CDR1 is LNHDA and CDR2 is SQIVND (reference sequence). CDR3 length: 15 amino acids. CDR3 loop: CASNQLAGGRGEQFF. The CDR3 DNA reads TGTGCCAGTAACCAACTAGCGGGGGGGCGAGGCGAGCAGTTCTTC. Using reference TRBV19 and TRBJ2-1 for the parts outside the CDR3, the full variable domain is DGGITQSPKYLFRKEGQNVTLSCEQNLNHDAMYWYRQDPGQGLRLIYYSQIVNDFQKGDIAEGYSVSREKKESFPLTVTSAQKNPTAFYLCASNQLAGGRGEQFFGPGTRLTVL.

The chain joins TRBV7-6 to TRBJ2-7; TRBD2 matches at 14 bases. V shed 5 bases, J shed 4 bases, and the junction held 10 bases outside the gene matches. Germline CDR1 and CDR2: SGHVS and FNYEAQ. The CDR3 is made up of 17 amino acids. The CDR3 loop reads CASSQGLAGETYYEQYF. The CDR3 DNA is TGTGCCAGCAGCCAGGGACTAGCGGGGGAAACCTATTACGAGCAGTACTTC.

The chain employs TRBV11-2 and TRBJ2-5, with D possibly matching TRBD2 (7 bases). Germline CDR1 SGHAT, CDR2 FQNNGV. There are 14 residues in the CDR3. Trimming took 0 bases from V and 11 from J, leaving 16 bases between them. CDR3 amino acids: CASSLERGGNEQYF. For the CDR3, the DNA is TGTGCCAGCAGCTTAGAGAGGGGGGGGAATGAGCAGTACTTC.

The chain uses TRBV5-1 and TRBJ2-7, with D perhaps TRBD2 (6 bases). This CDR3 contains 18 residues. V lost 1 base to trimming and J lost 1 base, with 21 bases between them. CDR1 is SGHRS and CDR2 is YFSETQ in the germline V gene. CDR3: CASSLLTSGTSLSYEQYF. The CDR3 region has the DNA TGCGCCAGCAGCTTGTTGACGTCCGGGACTTCCCTTTCCTACGAGCAGTACTTC.

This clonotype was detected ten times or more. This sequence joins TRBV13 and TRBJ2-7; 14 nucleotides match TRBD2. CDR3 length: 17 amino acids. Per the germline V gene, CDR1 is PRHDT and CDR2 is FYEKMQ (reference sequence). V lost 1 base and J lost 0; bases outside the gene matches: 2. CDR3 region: CASSLEGLAGDSYEQYF. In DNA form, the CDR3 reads TGTGCCAGCAGCTTAGAGGGACTAGCGGGAGACTCCTACGAGCAGTACTTC.

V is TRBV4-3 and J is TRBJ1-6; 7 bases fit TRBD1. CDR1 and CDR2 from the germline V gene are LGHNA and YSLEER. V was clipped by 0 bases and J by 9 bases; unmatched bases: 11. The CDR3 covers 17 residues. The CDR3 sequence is CASSQDGPGQTLSPLHF. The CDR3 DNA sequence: TGCGCCAGCAGCCAAGATGGGCCGGGACAGACTCTTTCACCCCTCCACTTT.

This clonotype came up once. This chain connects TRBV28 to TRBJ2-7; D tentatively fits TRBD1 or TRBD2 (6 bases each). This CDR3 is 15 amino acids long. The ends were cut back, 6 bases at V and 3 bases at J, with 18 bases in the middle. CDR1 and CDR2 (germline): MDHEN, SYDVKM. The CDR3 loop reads CASSFLRGLYYEQYF. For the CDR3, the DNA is TGTGCCAGCAGCTTCCTCCGGGGGCTCTACTACGAGCAGTACTTC.

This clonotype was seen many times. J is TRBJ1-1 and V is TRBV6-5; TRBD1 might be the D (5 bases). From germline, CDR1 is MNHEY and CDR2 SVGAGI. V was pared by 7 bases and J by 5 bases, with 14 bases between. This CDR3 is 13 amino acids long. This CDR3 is CASTQGRVTEAFF. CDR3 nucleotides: TGTGCCAGCACCCAGGGCCGGGTGACTGAAGCTTTCTTT.

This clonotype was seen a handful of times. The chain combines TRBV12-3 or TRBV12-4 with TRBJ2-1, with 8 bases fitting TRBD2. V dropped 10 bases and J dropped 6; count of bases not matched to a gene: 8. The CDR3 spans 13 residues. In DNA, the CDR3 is TGTGCCACCTGGAGGAGCGGGAGCAATGAGCAGTTCTTC. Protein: CATWRSGSNEQFF.

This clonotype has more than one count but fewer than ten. The CDR3 protein is CASSLAQGTGIQYF. The CDR3 nucleotides read TGTGCCAGCAGCTTAGCCCAAGGAACGGGCATTCAGTACTTC. V usage is TRBV7-2 and J usage is TRBJ2-4; no definite D call. The V gene lost 0 bases and the J gene lost 9 bases, with 12 bases spanning the gap. The CDR3 extends over 14 amino acids. In germline, CDR1 is SGHTA, CDR2 FQGNSA.

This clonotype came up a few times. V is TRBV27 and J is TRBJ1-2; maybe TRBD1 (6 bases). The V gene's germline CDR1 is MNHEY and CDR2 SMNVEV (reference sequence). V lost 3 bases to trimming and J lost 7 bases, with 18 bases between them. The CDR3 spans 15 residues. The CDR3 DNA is TGTGCCAGCAGTTTCGGGGGGACAACTATTAGTGGCTACACCTTC. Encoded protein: CASSFGGTTISGYTF.

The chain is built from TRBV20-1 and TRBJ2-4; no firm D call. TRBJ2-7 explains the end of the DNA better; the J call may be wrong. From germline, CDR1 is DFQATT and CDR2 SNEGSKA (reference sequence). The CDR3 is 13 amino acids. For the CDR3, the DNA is TGCAGTGCTAGAGATCTCCACGATAACGAGCAGTACTTC. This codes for CSARDLHDNEQYF.

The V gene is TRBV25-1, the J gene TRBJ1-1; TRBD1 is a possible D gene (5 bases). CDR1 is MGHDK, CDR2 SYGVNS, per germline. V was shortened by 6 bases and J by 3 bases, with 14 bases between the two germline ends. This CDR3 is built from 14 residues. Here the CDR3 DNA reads TGTGCCAGCAGACACAGGTTGGGGGACACTGAAGCTTTCTTT. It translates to CASRHRLGDTEAFF.

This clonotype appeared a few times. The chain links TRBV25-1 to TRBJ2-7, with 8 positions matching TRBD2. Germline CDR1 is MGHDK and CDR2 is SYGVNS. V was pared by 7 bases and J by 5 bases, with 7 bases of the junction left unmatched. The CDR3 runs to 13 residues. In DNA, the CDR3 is TGTGCCAGCACAGGACTAGCCGTCAACGAGCAGTACTTC. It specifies CASTGLAVNEQYF.

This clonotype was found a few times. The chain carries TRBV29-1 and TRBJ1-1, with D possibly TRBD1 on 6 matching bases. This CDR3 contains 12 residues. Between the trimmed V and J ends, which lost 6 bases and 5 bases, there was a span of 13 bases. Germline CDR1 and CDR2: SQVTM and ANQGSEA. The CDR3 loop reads CSVADSRTEAFF. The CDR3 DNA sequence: TGCAGCGTCGCGGACAGCAGGACTGAAGCTTTCTTT.

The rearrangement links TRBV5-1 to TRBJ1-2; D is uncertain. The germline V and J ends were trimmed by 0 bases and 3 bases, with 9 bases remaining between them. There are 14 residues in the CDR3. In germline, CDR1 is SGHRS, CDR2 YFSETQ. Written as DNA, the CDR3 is TGCGCCAGCAGCTTGGGGTCGGGGTACTATGGCTACACCTTC. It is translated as CASSLGSGYYGYTF.

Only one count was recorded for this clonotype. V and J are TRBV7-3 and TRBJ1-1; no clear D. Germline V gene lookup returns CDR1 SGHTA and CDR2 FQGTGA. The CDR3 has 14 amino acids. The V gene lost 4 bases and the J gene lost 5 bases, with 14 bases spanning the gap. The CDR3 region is CASSSLAGMTEAFF. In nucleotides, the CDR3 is TGTGCCAGCAGCTCCTTGGCGGGGATGACTGAAGCTTTCTTT.

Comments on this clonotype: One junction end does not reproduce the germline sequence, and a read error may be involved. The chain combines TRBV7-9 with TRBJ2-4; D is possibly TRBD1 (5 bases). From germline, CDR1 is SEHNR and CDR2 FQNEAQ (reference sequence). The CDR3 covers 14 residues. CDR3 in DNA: TGTGCCAGCAGCCCTCAGAGCCGGTCGGACATTCAGTACTTT. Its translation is CASSPQSRSDIQYF.

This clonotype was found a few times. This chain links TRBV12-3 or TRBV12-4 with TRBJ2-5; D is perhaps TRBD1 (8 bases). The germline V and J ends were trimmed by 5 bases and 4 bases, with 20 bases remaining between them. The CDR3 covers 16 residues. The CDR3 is CASSPGQGGGGETQYF. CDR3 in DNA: TGTGCCAGCAGTCCCGGACAGGGCGGGGGAGGAGAGACCCAGTACTTC.

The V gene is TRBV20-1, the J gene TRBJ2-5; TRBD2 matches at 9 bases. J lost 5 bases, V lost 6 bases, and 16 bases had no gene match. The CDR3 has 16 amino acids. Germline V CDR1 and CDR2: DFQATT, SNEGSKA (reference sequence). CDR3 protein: CSAPRLASGIRETQYF. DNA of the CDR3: TGCAGTGCCCCCCGCCTGGCTAGCGGGATTAGGGAGACCCAGTACTTC.

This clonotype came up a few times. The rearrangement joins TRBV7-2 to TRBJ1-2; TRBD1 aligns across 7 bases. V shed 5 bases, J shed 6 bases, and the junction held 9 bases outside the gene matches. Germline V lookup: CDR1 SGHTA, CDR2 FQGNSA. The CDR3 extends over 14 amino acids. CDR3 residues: CASSIQQGTHGYTF. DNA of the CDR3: TGTGCCAGCAGCATTCAACAGGGGACACATGGCTACACCTTC.

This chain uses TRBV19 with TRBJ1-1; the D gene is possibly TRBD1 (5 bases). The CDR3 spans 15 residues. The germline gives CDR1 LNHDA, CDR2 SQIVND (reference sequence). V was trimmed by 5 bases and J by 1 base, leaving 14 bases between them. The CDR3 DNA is TGTGCCAGTAGTCTCATCCAGGGTGGGAACACTGAAGCTTTCTTT. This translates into CASSLIQGGNTEAFF.